Given below is one T cell receptor beta chain in context. The antigen is not known. With 4 bases clipped from V and 4 bases from J, the junction kept 0 bases outside the gene matches. Germline V gene sequence: CDR1 SEHNR, CDR2 FQNEAQ (reference sequence). This CDR3 has 14 amino acids. Cultured CD4+ T cell DNA was sequenced using the Oncomine TCR Beta short-read assay. TCRdb processed the PCR reads anew with MiXCR; each CDR3 protein has one entry. The repertoire holds 9,500 to 15,000 distinct CDR3 sequences, with around 60% as singletons. This entry comes from a study of vaccination and CD4 T cells after COVID-19. The wider study: For post-vaccine samples, collection took place a median about 70 days after dose two, ranging from 14 to 241. Overlapping peptides of the spike proteins of SARS-CoV-2, HCoV-NL63, HCoV-OC43 and HCoV-229E were used for cell stimulation.

Treatment meaning: approximately 10-day PBMC culture with coronavirus spike peptide pools or control peptides (ViraFEST assay). Study-level points and caveats: Although the median of SARS-CoV-2-reactive clonotypes rose from around 21 to 38, the change was not significant.

The chain employs TRBV7-9 and TRBJ2-3; 12 bases are shared with TRBD2. Sequenced input: CD4+ T cells from blood, cultured in vitro. The receptor was derived from a human donor who had recovered from COVID-19. The DNA of the CDR3 is TGTGCCAGCAGCTCTAGCGGGAGGGCAGATACGCAGTATTTT. Translating gives CASSSSGRADTQYF.